This TCR beta chain was captured in a study of TIL therapy for anti-PD-1-resistant metastatic lung cancer. Study-level information: Tumor harvest preceded PD-1/PD-L1 blockade, followed by nivolumab treatment.

Indicated time point: pre-treatment sample, taken before nivolumab and TIL therapy. This was the immunoSEQ v3 assay. Sequencing depth was 1.5 million to 2 million read pairs for survey level, about 5-6 million for deep. Profiling relied on immunoSEQ multiplex PCR, and the TCRdb table lists in-frame clones only, not all of them. Among 60,000 or so clones, approximately 69% were seen once, and the ten largest hold about 6.3%. This receptor was identified in a person between 25 and 79 years old with non-small cell lung cancer. Material: blood, obtained at baseline.

Written as DNA, the CDR3 is TGTGCCAGCAGCTTAGTTTTGGGGGGCGGCACTGAAGCTTTCTTT. This translates into CASSLVLGGGTEAFF. The V gene is TRBV7-9, the J gene TRBJ1-1; TRBD1 might be the D (6 bases). The ends were cut back, 1 base at V and 4 bases at J, with 13 bases in the middle. The CDR3 runs 15 residues. The germline gives CDR1 SEHNR, CDR2 FQNEAQ (reference sequence).